This T cell receptor beta chain appears in the sequencing data of a study of blood T cell repertoires in COVID-19. As for the study in general: Nucleic acid was either cDNA or gDNA, and it came from T cells, B-cell-depleted T cells, or PBMCs.

This clone was counted once. Authors' processing steps: Researchers report that nucleated cell counts were estimated from reference gene primer amplification. Data came from immunoSEQ multiplex PCR; TCRdb stores just in-frame clones and leaves some out. That table supplies the V and J calls and clone size; D and trimming were determined from the DNA. This sample has 200,000 to 300,000 clones, with 80% to 85% found just once. This CDR3 is built from 15 residues. From germline, CDR1 is MNHNS and CDR2 SASEGT. After removal of 1 base from V and 3 bases from J, the junction contained 4 bases not matched to a gene.

The receptor's source is a woman in her sixties with active or convalescent COVID-19. Sequencing used peripheral blood. The V gene is TRBV6-1, the J gene TRBJ2-7, with 9 bases matching TRBD1. CDR3 coding DNA: TGTGCCAGCAGTGAAGGTGGGACAGGGCTCTACGAGCAGTACTTC. Protein product: CASSEGGTGLYEQYF.